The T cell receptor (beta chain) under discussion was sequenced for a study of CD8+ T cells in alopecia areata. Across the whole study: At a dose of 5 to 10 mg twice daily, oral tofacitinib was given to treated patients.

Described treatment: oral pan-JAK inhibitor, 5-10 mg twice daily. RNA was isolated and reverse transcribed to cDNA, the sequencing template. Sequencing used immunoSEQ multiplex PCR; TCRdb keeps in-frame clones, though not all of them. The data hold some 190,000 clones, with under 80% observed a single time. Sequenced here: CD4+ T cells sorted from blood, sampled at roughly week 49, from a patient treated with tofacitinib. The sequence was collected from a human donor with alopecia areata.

CDR3 sequence (DNA): TGTGCCAGCTCACGCCGGGACACTGAAGCTTTCTTT. Its protein is CASSRRDTEAFF. The chain recombines TRBV18 with TRBJ1-1; D gene ambiguous. With 4 bases removed from V and 3 bases from J, the gap between germline ends came to 6 bases. Germline CDR1 and CDR2: KGHSH and LQKENI. CDR3 length: 12 amino acids.